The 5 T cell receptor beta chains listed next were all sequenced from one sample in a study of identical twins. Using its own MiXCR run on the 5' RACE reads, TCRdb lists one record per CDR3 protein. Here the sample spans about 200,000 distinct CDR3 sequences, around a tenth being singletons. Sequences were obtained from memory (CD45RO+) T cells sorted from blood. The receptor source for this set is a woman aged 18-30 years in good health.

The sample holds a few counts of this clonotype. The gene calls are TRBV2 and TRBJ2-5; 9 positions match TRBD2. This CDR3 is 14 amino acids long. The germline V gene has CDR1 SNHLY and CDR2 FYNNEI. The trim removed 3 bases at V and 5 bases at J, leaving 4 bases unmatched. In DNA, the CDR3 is TGTGCCAGCAGTGAGGTAGCGGGGGCGGAGACCCAGTACTTC. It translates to CASSEVAGAETQYF.

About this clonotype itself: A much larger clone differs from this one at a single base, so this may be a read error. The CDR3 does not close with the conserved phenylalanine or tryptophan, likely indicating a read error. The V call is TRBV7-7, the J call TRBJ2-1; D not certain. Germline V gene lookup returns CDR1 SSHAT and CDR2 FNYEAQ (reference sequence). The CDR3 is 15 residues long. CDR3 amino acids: CASSFGVGMYNEQFI. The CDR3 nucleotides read TGTGCTAGCAGCTTTGGGGTGGGGATGTACAATGAGCAGTTCATC.

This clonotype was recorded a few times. This chain's CDR3 is CASSEGAPEKLFF. The CDR3 DNA is TGTGCCAGCAGTGAAGGGGCTCCTGAAAAACTGTTTTTT. The rearrangement links TRBV2 to TRBJ1-4, with D uncertain. CDR1 SNHLY and CDR2 FYNNEI come from the germline V gene. The CDR3 consists of 13 residues. The germline V and J ends were trimmed by 1 base and 7 bases, with 7 bases remaining between them.

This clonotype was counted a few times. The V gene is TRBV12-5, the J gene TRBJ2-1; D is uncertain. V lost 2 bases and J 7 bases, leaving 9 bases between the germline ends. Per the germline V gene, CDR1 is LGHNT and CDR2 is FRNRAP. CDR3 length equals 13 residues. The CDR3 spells CASGLSLGNEQFF. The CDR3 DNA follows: TGTGCTAGTGGTTTGAGCTTGGGGAATGAGCAGTTCTTC.

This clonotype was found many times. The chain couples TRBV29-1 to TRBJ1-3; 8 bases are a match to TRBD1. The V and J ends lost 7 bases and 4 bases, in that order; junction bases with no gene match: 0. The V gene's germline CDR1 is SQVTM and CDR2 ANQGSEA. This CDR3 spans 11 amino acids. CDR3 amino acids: CSGDRGNTIYF. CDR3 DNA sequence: TGCAGCGGGGACAGGGGAAACACCATATATTTT.